This T cell receptor beta chain was profiled in a study of radiation and T cells in renal cell carcinoma. As for the study in general: Nephrectomy followed 15 Gy stereotactic body radiation by 4 weeks.

Libraries were prepared by immunoSEQ multiplex PCR; TCRdb keeps only in-frame clonotypes and omits some of them. The table has roughly 130,000 clones, roughly 84% seen once. Between the trimmed V and J ends, which lost 0 bases and 2 bases, there was a span of 9 bases. Germline-derived CDR1 and CDR2 are SGHDT and YYEEEE. The CDR3 covers 14 residues. Time point indicated: baseline pretreatment blood. Treatment described: 15 Gy SBRT to primary tumor, nephrectomy 4 weeks later. Clear cell pathology was present in this patient's renal cell carcinoma. Sequenced here: blood, sampled from a patient whose treatment included radiotherapy and nephrectomy. The gene calls are TRBV5-6 and TRBJ2-7; D is possibly TRBD1 or TRBD2 (5 bases each). The receptor's source is a woman in her fifties or sixties with renal cell carcinoma. The CDR3 sequence: CASSLVGTPYEQYF. In DNA, the CDR3 is TGTGCCAGCAGCTTGGTGGGGACCCCCTACGAGCAGTACTTC.